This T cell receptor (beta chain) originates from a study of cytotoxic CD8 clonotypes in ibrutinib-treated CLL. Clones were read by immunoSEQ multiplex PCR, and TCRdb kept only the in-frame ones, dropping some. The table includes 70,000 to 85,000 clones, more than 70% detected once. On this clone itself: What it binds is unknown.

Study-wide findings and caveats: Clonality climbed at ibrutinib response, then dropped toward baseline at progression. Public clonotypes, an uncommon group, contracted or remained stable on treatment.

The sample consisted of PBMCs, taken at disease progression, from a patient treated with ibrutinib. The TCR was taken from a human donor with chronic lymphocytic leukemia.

CDR3 nucleotide sequence: TGTGCCAGCTCACCCTGGAACACGGGAGGCGGAGAGACCCAGTACTTC. Translated, it gives CASSPWNTGGGETQYF. The rearrangement links TRBV18 to TRBJ2-5; 7 bases line up with TRBD2. Germline V gives CDR1 KGHSH, CDR2 LQKENI. The ends lost 3 bases at V and 4 bases at J; junction bases unmatched: 11. The CDR3 contains 16 residues.